Listed below are T cell receptor beta chains from one sample, sequenced in a study of blood T cell repertoires in COVID-19. Profiled with immunoSEQ multiplex PCR; TCRdb holds only in-frame clones, not every one. The repertoire holds fewer than 500,000 clones, with more than 70% as singletons. Input material: PBMCs or T cells enriched from blood (not recorded which). These receptor sequences come from a man aged 25-45 years who had recovered from COVID-19. CDR3s include the opening cysteine and the closing phenylalanine or tryptophan. The D gene is left open where the match is weak. Size values are once, few and many counts, or a class for expanded clones, and some rows have none.

J gene: TRBJ2-5
D gene: TRBD1
V gene: TRBV12-3/TRBV12-4
clone size: NA
CDR3 protein: CASRETGSETQYF
CDR3 DNA: TGTGCCAGCAGGGAGACAGGGTCCGAGACCCAGTACTTC

J gene: TRBJ1-2
D gene: NA
V gene: TRBV5-1
clone size: NA
CDR3 protein: CASSLAAGTNYGYTF
CDR3 DNA: TGCGCCAGCAGCTTGGCGGCAGGGACTAACTATGGCTACACCTTC

J gene: TRBJ2-2
D gene: TRBD1
V gene: TRBV4-1
clone size: NA
CDR3 protein: CASSQTTGANTGELFF
CDR3 DNA: TGCGCCAGCAGCCAAACGACAGGGGCGAACACCGGGGAGCTGTTTTTT

J gene: TRBJ1-2
D gene: NA
V gene: TRBV6-4
clone size: NA
CDR3 protein: CASSLLGGSPAGYTF
CDR3 DNA: TGTGCCAGCAGTTTGCTGGGGGGGTCCCCTGCTGGCTACACCTTC

J gene: TRBJ2-1
D gene: TRBD2
V gene: TRBV29-1
clone size: NA
CDR3 protein: CSVVRTGGNEQFF
CDR3 DNA: TGCAGCGTTGTCCGTACGGGGGGGAATGAGCAGTTCTTC

J gene: TRBJ2-1
D gene: TRBD1
V gene: TRBV6-5
clone size: NA
CDR3 protein: CASSYSGTGYNEQFF
CDR3 DNA: TGTGCCAGCAGTTACTCCGGGACAGGGTACAATGAGCAGTTCTTC

J gene: TRBJ1-6
D gene: TRBD1
V gene: TRBV18
clone size: NA
CDR3 protein: CASSPRQGDNSPLHF
CDR3 DNA: TGTGCCAGCTCACCAAGACAGGGGGATAATTCACCCCTCCACTTT

J gene: TRBJ2-3
D gene: TRBD2
V gene: TRBV5-4
clone size: NA
CDR3 protein: CASSFTSGGRTTDTQYF
CDR3 DNA: TGTGCCAGCAGCTTTACTAGCGGGGGAAGGACCACAGATACGCAGTATTTT

J gene: TRBJ1-2
D gene: TRBD1
V gene: TRBV27
clone size: NA
CDR3 protein: CARGTADYGYTF
CDR3 DNA: TGTGCCAGGGGGACAGCCGACTATGGCTACACCTTC

J gene: TRBJ2-5
D gene: NA
V gene: TRBV5-1
clone size: NA
CDR3 protein: CASSLVTGQETQYF
CDR3 DNA: TGCGCCAGCAGCTTGGTAACCGGCCAAGAGACCCAGTACTTC

J gene: TRBJ2-6
D gene: NA
V gene: TRBV6-5
clone size: once
CDR3 protein: CASSPYRAGANVLTF
CDR3 DNA: TGTGCCAGCAGTCCTTACCGGGCTGGGGCCAACGTCCTGACTTTC

J gene: TRBJ2-5
D gene: TRBD2
V gene: TRBV5-1
clone size: NA
CDR3 protein: CASSPNAGGQETQYF
CDR3 DNA: TGCGCCAGCAGCCCCAACGCGGGGGGGCAAGAGACCCAGTACTTC

J gene: TRBJ1-1
D gene: NA
V gene: TRBV5-1
clone size: NA
CDR3 protein: CASSLGVVSRPEAFF
CDR3 DNA: TGCGCCAGCAGCTTGGGTGTTGTAAGCAGGCCTGAAGCTTTCTTT

J gene: TRBJ1-2
D gene: TRBD1
V gene: TRBV6-5
clone size: NA
CDR3 protein: CASSQNRGSNYGYTF
CDR3 DNA: TGTGCCAGCAGCCAGAACAGGGGATCTAACTATGGCTACACCTTC

J gene: TRBJ1-2
D gene: TRBD1
V gene: TRBV6-5
clone size: NA
CDR3 protein: CASRGTGVPCVF
CDR3 DNA: TGTGCCAGCAGAGGGACAGGGGTCCCTTGTGTCTTC

J gene: TRBJ1-1
D gene: TRBD1
V gene: TRBV5-4
clone size: NA
CDR3 protein: CASSLDRGWVAFF
CDR3 DNA: TGTGCCAGCAGCTTGGACAGGGGGTGGGTAGCTTTCTTT

J gene: TRBJ1-3
D gene: NA
V gene: TRBV30
clone size: NA
CDR3 protein: CAGNRANLGNTIYF
CDR3 DNA: TGTGCCGGAAACAGGGCCAACCTTGGAAACACCATATATTTT

J gene: TRBJ1-2
D gene: NA
V gene: TRBV20-1
clone size: NA
CDR3 protein: CSARQVGYTF
CDR3 DNA: TGCAGTGCTAGACAGGTTGGCTACACCTTC

J gene: TRBJ2-6
D gene: NA
V gene: TRBV7-2
clone size: NA
CDR3 protein: CASSLDGGRGANVLTF
CDR3 DNA: TGTGCCAGCAGCTTAGACGGGGGGCGTGGGGCCAACGTCCTGACTTTC

J gene: TRBJ2-1
D gene: NA
V gene: TRBV5-1
clone size: NA
CDR3 protein: CASSSSGVARNEQFF
CDR3 DNA: TGCGCCAGCAGCAGTTCAGGGGTGGCGCGCAATGAGCAGTTCTTC

J gene: TRBJ2-5
D gene: TRBD1
V gene: TRBV3-1/TRBV3-2
clone size: NA
CDR3 protein: CASSKGALGQETQYF
CDR3 DNA: TGTGCCAGCAGCAAGGGGGCTCTAGGCCAAGAGACCCAGTACTTC

J gene: TRBJ1-3
D gene: TRBD1
V gene: TRBV25-1
clone size: NA
CDR3 protein: CASSEYSGETGDTIYF
CDR3 DNA: TGTGCCAGCAGTGAATATTCTGGAGAGACAGGGGACACCATATATTTT

J gene: TRBJ2-7
D gene: NA
V gene: TRBV19
clone size: NA
CDR3 protein: CASGTGYEQYF
CDR3 DNA: TGTGCCAGTGGGACTGGTTACGAGCAGTACTTC

J gene: TRBJ2-7
D gene: TRBD1
V gene: TRBV25-1
clone size: NA
CDR3 protein: CASLGDSSYEQYF
CDR3 DNA: TGTGCCAGTCTCGGGGACAGCTCCTACGAGCAGTACTTC

J gene: TRBJ2-3
D gene: NA
V gene: TRBV5-1
clone size: NA
CDR3 protein: CASSPGTSRSDTQYF
CDR3 DNA: TGCGCCAGCAGCCCAGGGACTTCAAGGTCAGATACGCAGTATTTT

J gene: TRBJ2-7
D gene: NA
V gene: TRBV6-5
clone size: NA
CDR3 protein: CASSYPPGHKPEQYF
CDR3 DNA: TGTGCCAGCAGTTACCCCCCGGGACACAAACCTGAGCAGTACTTC

J gene: TRBJ1-1
D gene: NA
V gene: TRBV6-5
clone size: NA
CDR3 protein: CASRQEVDAFF
CDR3 DNA: TGTGCCAGCCGGCAGGAAGTGGATGCTTTCTTT

J gene: TRBJ2-5
D gene: NA
V gene: TRBV18
clone size: NA
CDR3 protein: CASSRSSQETQYF
CDR3 DNA: TGTGCCAGCTCACGATCCAGCCAAGAGACCCAGTACTTC

J gene: TRBJ1-1
D gene: NA
V gene: TRBV10-3
clone size: NA
CDR3 protein: CAISESSLGLMNTEAFF
CDR3 DNA: TGTGCCATCAGTGAGTCTAGTTTGGGACTCATGAACACTGAAGCTTTCTTT

J gene: TRBJ1-3
D gene: NA
V gene: TRBV13
clone size: NA
CDR3 protein: CASSSLTESGNTIYF
CDR3 DNA: TGTGCCAGCAGCTCCCTTACTGAGTCTGGAAACACCATATATTTT

J gene: TRBJ1-2
D gene: NA
V gene: TRBV5-1
clone size: NA
CDR3 protein: CASSLGLLAHYGYTF
CDR3 DNA: TGCGCCAGCAGCTTGGGCCTTTTGGCACACTATGGCTACACCTTC

J gene: TRBJ2-1
D gene: TRBD2
V gene: TRBV10-2
clone size: NA
CDR3 protein: CASSPLAGGHSANEQFF
CDR3 DNA: TGCGCCAGCAGTCCTCTAGCGGGGGGGCATTCCGCCAATGAGCAGTTCTTC

J gene: TRBJ2-7
D gene: NA
V gene: TRBV5-1
clone size: NA
CDR3 protein: CASSPLWAPGQYF
CDR3 DNA: TGCGCCAGCAGCCCCCTATGGGCCCCCGGGCAGTACTTC

J gene: TRBJ2-2
D gene: NA
V gene: TRBV5-4
clone size: NA
CDR3 protein: CATPQQGNTGELFF
CDR3 DNA: TGTGCCACCCCCCAGCAGGGTAACACCGGGGAGCTGTTTTTT

J gene: TRBJ2-1
D gene: TRBD2
V gene: TRBV19
clone size: NA
CDR3 protein: CASNAGLAGSSYNEQFF
CDR3 DNA: TGTGCCAGTAATGCTGGACTAGCGGGGAGCTCCTACAATGAGCAGTTCTTC